Described below is a single TCR beta chain sequence and its context. Its antigen is unknown. The CDR3 length is 16 residues. CDR1 and CDR2 (germline): SGHTA, FQGNSA. The V end was cut by 4 bases, the J end by 1 base, with 15 bases between. The data originate from a study of post-analysis software for immune sequencing data. Included in the TCR beta cDNA libraries were unique molecular identifiers. Input amounts of roughly 0.85 to 11 million T cells were used. These gave 500,000 or so cDNA molecules, so each molecule approximated one T cell. TCRdb passed the PCR reads through MiXCR, listing each CDR3 protein once. The table includes roughly 800,000 distinct CDR3 sequences, roughly 27% detected once. Notes on the study in general: In patients, about five TRBV segments were more frequent than in controls, with TRBV5-6, TRBV5-1 and TRBV20-1 among them. Batch-mates among the samples co-clustered strongly by F measure.

The sequenced sample consisted of blood. This sequence joins TRBV7-2 and TRBJ2-3; D uncertain. This TCR came from a girl aged 5-17 years with multiple sclerosis. CDR3 DNA: TGTGCCAGCAGCTACCCATTACCCAGCGGCACAGATACGCAGTATTTT. This codes for CASSYPLPSGTDTQYF.